The rows below give T cell receptor beta chains drawn from one sample of a study of vaccination effects on CD4 cells after COVID-19. Here immunoSEQ multiplex PCR was the method, and the copy in TCRdb shows in-frame clones only, minus some. The table has tens of thousands of clones, over 60% seen once. These receptors have no known antigen. The sample was CD4+ T cells from PBMCs cultured with HCoV-NL63 spike peptides, taken before COVID-19 vaccination. The origin of the receptors is a human donor who had a prior SARS-CoV-2 infection. Each CDR3 is given with its conserved first and last residue. Fields, in order: D gene, J gene, clone size, V gene, CDR3 DNA, CDR3 protein. D genes are given only for firm matches. Expanded clones get a size class; other rows say once, few or many, or leave the size out.

TRBD1 | TRBJ1-5 | . | TRBV30 | TGTGCCTGGAGTACTGGCCGCAGGACAGGCCTCGGAGGGAGCAATCAGCCCCAGCATTTT | CAWSTGRRTGLGGSNQPQHF
. | TRBJ1-2 | once | TRBV18 | TGTGCCAGCTCACCGTCCGGACAAAATGGCTACACCTTC | CASSPSGQNGYTF
. | TRBJ2-3 | . | TRBV7-2 | TGTGCCAGCAGCCCCGGGCTCCAGAATACGCAGTATTTT | CASSPGLQNTQYF
. | TRBJ2-1 | . | TRBV30 | TGTGCCTGGTCTACTAGTTCCTACTACAATGAGCAGTTCTTC | CAWSTSSYYNEQFF
. | TRBJ2-2 | . | TRBV7-8 | TGTGCCAGCAGCTTAGTTCCCGAGTGGGCCGCGAACACCGGGGAGCTGTTTTTT | CASSLVPEWAANTGELFF
. | TRBJ2-3 | . | TRBV29-1 | TGCAGCGTTGAGGGGGGGACAAACACAGATACGCAGTATTTT | CSVEGGTNTDTQYF
. | TRBJ2-3 | . | TRBV4-1 | TGCGCCAGCAGCCAAGTCGGGAGGGGGCGGGAGCGAGATACGCAGTATTTT | CASSQVGRGRERDTQYF
. | TRBJ2-2 | . | TRBV5-4 | TGTGCCAGCAGCCCGGACGGACCGAACACCGGGGAGCTGTTTTTT | CASSPDGPNTGELFF
. | TRBJ1-6 | . | TRBV24-1 | TGTGCCACCATCAGGGTCCTCTCCTCACCCCTCCACTTT | CATIRVLSSPLHF
. | TRBJ2-1 | . | TRBV12-5 | TGTGCTAGTGGTTTGGTACTGGGGACGTACTACAATGAGCAGTTCTTC | CASGLVLGTYYNEQFF
TRBD1 | TRBJ2-5 | . | TRBV2 | TGTGCCAGCAGGAGGGGACAGGAAGAGACCCAGTACTTC | CASRRGQEETQYF
. | TRBJ2-7 | . | TRBV14 | TGTGCCAGCAGGACAGGACAGCCCTACGAGCAGTACTTC | CASRTGQPYEQYF
. | TRBJ2-1 | . | TRBV10-3 | TGTGCCACCTCCCCCGGGACCTCCTACAATGAGCAGTTCTTC | CATSPGTSYNEQFF
. | TRBJ1-5 | . | TRBV24-1 | TGTGCCACCCGATTGATTTGGGCAGGGATCAATCAGCCCCAGCATTTT | CATRLIWAGINQPQHF
TRBD1 | TRBJ1-2 | . | TRBV5-5 | TGTGCCAGCAGCCGGGACAGTTGGGGGGGCTACACCTTC | CASSRDSWGGYTF
. | TRBJ2-7 | . | TRBV4-1 | TGCGCCAGCAGCCAAGATTTTTCGCTGCGGTGGAAGGGCCCGTACGAGCAGTACTTC | CASSQDFSLRWKGPYEQYF